This T cell receptor (beta chain) is from a study of human T cells and chemical hapten exposure. There are many counts of this clonotype. Trimming left V 2 bases short and J 4 bases short, with 10 bases between. There are 14 residues in the CDR3. TCRdb recomputed calls from the RACE reads with MiXCR, one row per CDR3 protein. In the table there are roughly 50,000 distinct CDR3 sequences, 9.5% to 11% of which are singletons. Time point specified: patch test 1, 2 weeks after DPC sensitization. The sample's treatment: therapeutic diphenylcyclopropenone sensitization with weekly scalp DPC. Unfractionated whole blood was the source from which total RNA was extracted.

Sample: whole blood, taken in connection with sensitization to the hapten diphenylcyclopropenone (DPC). J is TRBJ2-3 and V is TRBV12-3 or TRBV12-4; D uncertain. The clonotype originates from a woman aged 40 to 49 with alopecia areata. Some clones in this sample may be carry-over from other donors' samples. This CDR3 is CASSLSPPADTQYF. The CDR3 DNA is TGTGCCAGCAGTTTATCCCCCCCCGCAGATACGCAGTATTTT.